This TCR beta chain was captured in a study of T cells in Graves' hyperthyroidism and ophthalmopathy. Overall study findings and caveats: Blood also contained most expanded thyroid clonotypes above 0.001. From stable hyperthyroidism, ophthalmopathy was set apart by a 13 V-J model.

For the diagnoses, clinical symptoms, serum thyroxine and TRAb, thyroid ultrasound and orbital computed tomography were used. The CDR3 loop spans 13 amino acids. Trimming left V 5 bases short and J 4 bases short, with 9 bases between. Germline V gene sequence: CDR1 MRHNA, CDR2 SNTAGT. In this sample, this clonotype turned up many times. Its antigen remains unknown. Amplification yielded TCR beta CDR3 regions, with RNA transcripts as the source. In the first-round RT-PCR of the TCR CDR3, the HTBI primer set was used. TCRdb re-called the multiplex PCR reads with MiXCR, one entry per CDR3 protein. This table holds about 840,000 distinct CDR3 sequences, 38% found once.

The gene calls are TRBV6-4 and TRBJ1-5; no reliable D call. This clonotype was sampled from a man in his late teens or twenties with Graves' hyperthyroidism. Sample: blood. The CDR3 spells CASSSETNQPQHF. In DNA form, the CDR3 reads TGTGCCAGCAGTTCTGAAACAAATCAGCCCCAGCATTTT.